These T cell receptor beta chains were read from a single sample in a study of control samples from healthy donors and cancer patients. TCRdb keeps only in-frame clones here, not all; method: immunoSEQ multiplex PCR. The data show roughly 400,000 clones, with approximately 92% seen just once and more than 6% held by the top ten. The source material was PBMCs. The receptors here all came from a man aged 35 to 55 with head and neck cancer. Both conserved end residues are part of each CDR3. The D gene is left open where the match is weak. Expanded clones are given a class, and other clones once, few, many or no size at all.

CDR3 length,clone size,D gene,V gene,J gene,CDR3 DNA,CDR3 protein
16,.,TRBD2,TRBV13,TRBJ2-7,TGTGCCAGCAGCTTGGGACTAGCGGGAAGCTCCTACGAGCAGTACTTC,CASSLGLAGSSYEQYF
15,few,.,TRBV28,TRBJ2-6,TGTGCCAGCAGTGAGGAGAGGGCTGGGGCCAACGTCCTGACTTTC,CASSEERAGANVLTF
15,.,.,TRBV9,TRBJ2-7,TGTGCCAGCAGCGTAGGGGTAGGGAGCTCCTACGAGCAGTACTTC,CASSVGVGSSYEQYF
16,.,.,TRBV4-2,TRBJ2-1,TGTGCCAGCAGCCAAGGGCGCGGTGGGACCTACAATGAGCAGTTCTTC,CASSQGRGGTYNEQFF
11,.,TRBD1,TRBV29-1,TRBJ2-3,TGCAGCGTTAACAGGGGCGATACGCAGTATTTT,CSVNRGDTQYF
14,.,.,TRBV7-2,TRBJ2-5,TGTGCCAGCAGCTTACCAAGGACTGGGGAGACCCAGTACTTC,CASSLPRTGETQYF
17,.,TRBD1,TRBV3-1/TRBV3-2,TRBJ2-3,TGTGCCAGCAGCCAAGGACAGGGGGCGGCCTGGACAGATACGCAGTATTTT,CASSQGQGAAWTDTQYF
13,.,.,TRBV30,TRBJ1-3,TGTGCCTGGATGGTAGATTCTGGAAACACCATATATTTT,CAWMVDSGNTIYF
15,.,.,TRBV9,TRBJ1-3,TGTGCCAGCAGCCCCTCCTGGGGGGTGGGAAACACCATATATTTT,CASSPSWGVGNTIYF
18,.,TRBD2,TRBV7-2,TRBJ2-1,TGTGCCAGCAGCTTACCCGAGGGAGCGGGAGGTCCCGCCAATGAGCAGTTCTTC,CASSLPEGAGGPANEQFF
18,.,TRBD2,TRBV15,TRBJ2-2,TGTGCCACCAGCAGGCCCAGCGGGGGGGTAAAAAACACCGGGGAGCTGTTTTTT,CATSRPSGGVKNTGELFF
19,.,.,TRBV28,TRBJ1-1,TGTGCCAGCAGGGCCAGCACCGCGGGAGAAATAGGGGAGGACACTGAAGCTTTCTTT,CASRASTAGEIGEDTEAFF
15,few,.,TRBV7-9,TRBJ1-6,TGTGCCAGCAGCCCATTCGGACGCTATAATTCACCCCTCCACTTT,CASSPFGRYNSPLHF
13,.,TRBD1,TRBV28,TRBJ1-4,TGTGCCAGCACAGGGGGCGCGGGTGAAAAACTGTTTTTT,CASTGGAGEKLFF
14,.,TRBD1,TRBV3-1/TRBV3-2,TRBJ2-7,TGTGCCAGCAGCCTCGACAGGGACCCATACGAGCAGTACTTC,CASSLDRDPYEQYF
15,once,.,TRBV6-1,TRBJ2-3,TGTGCCAGCAGTGAAGTAACGGGAGTGACAGATACGCAGTATTTT,CASSEVTGVTDTQYF
19,.,TRBD1,TRBV18,TRBJ2-1,TGTGCCAGCTCACCACCGAGGACAGGGGGCTTCGGATCCTACAATGAGCAGTTCTTC,CASSPPRTGGFGSYNEQFF
15,.,TRBD1,TRBV27,TRBJ1-5,TGTGCCAGCAGTTTCACGGGACAGCGCAATCAGCCCCAGCATTTT,CASSFTGQRNQPQHF
15,.,TRBD2,TRBV3-1/TRBV3-2,TRBJ2-7,TGTGCCAGCAGCCTGGGGAGGGGCCCCTCCTACGAGCAGTACTTC,CASSLGRGPSYEQYF
15,.,TRBD1,TRBV5-1,TRBJ2-6,TGCGCCAGCAGGTCAGGGGGCCCCGGGGCCAACGTCCTGACTTTC,CASRSGGPGANVLTF
15,.,TRBD2,TRBV28,TRBJ2-7,TGTGCCAGCAGCCGCCAGCGGGGGCTACGATCCGAGCAGTACTTC,CASSRQRGLRSEQYF
11,.,.,TRBV30,TRBJ1-1,TGTGCCTGGACCTTAGGGGCTGAAGCTTTCTTT,CAWTLGAEAFF
13,.,.,TRBV28,TRBJ2-5,TGTGCCAGCAGTTCCGCGGGTGGAGAGACCCAGTACTTC,CASSSAGGETQYF
15,.,.,TRBV5-1,TRBJ2-2,TGCGCCACCCAAGAGGGGGGCGCAAACACCGGGGAGCTGTTTTTT,CATQEGGANTGELFF
18,.,TRBD2,TRBV7-2,TRBJ2-1,TGTGCCAGCAGCCGCCGGACTAGCGGGGGGCCCAGCTACAATGAGCAGTTCTTC,CASSRRTSGGPSYNEQFF
14,.,.,TRBV28,TRBJ2-1,TGTGCCAGCAGTTTTACGGCCTCCTACAATGAGCAGTTCTTC,CASSFTASYNEQFF
13,.,.,TRBV28,TRBJ2-2,TGTGCCAGCAGGTGGACTAACACCGGGGAGCTGTTTTTT,CASRWTNTGELFF
16,.,TRBD1,TRBV6-6,TRBJ1-6,TGTGCCAGCAGTTACTCGATGGGACAGGGTATTTCACCCCTCCACTTT,CASSYSMGQGISPLHF
18,once,TRBD2,TRBV5-1,TRBJ2-7,TGCGCCAGCAGCCGCCGACAGGGCAGAACTAGCGGGGGCTACGAGCAGTACTTC,CASSRRQGRTSGGYEQYF
11,.,.,TRBV12-3/TRBV12-4,TRBJ1-1,TGTGCCGGCGGGGGAACTCACGGAGCTTTCTTT,CAGGGTHGAFF
15,.,TRBD2,TRBV11-3,TRBJ2-1,TGTGCCAGCAGCGCCGGCCTAGCGGGATCAACCGAGCAGTTCTTC,CASSAGLAGSTEQFF
16,.,TRBD1,TRBV11-2,TRBJ2-5,TGTGCCAGCAGCTCTTCCCGGACAGGGTGGCAAGAGACCCAGTACTTC,CASSSSRTGWQETQYF
17,.,.,TRBV12-5,TRBJ1-4,TGTGCTAGTGGTTTGACACCCCGCGGGGCAACCGGTGAAAAACTGTTTTTT,CASGLTPRGATGEKLFF
14,few,.,TRBV6-2/TRBV6-3,TRBJ1-1,TGTGCCAGCAGTTACTCCGGGGAGAACACTGAAGCTTTCTTT,CASSYSGENTEAFF
15,.,.,TRBV10-3,TRBJ2-7,TGTGCCATCAGTGAATCGGCTTCGGCCTCCTACGAGCAGTACTTC,CAISESASASYEQYF
16,.,.,TRBV7-8,TRBJ2-7,TGTGCCAGCAGCTTACGGGCAGGGGAGCCCGGCTACGAGCAGTACTTC,CASSLRAGEPGYEQYF
16,.,.,TRBV7-7,TRBJ2-2,TGTGCTAGCAGCTTAACGGGCACCACGAACACCGGGGAGCTGTTTTTT,CASSLTGTTNTGELFF
15,.,.,TRBV18,TRBJ2-3,TGTGCCAGCTCACAGGGGTTGGGTCGCACAGATACGCAGTATTTT,CASSQGLGRTDTQYF
13,once,.,TRBV4-1,TRBJ2-1,TGCGCCAGCAGCCAAGTCGCGACTTATGAGCAGTTCTTC,CASSQVATYEQFF
14,.,TRBD1,TRBV6-5,TRBJ1-6,TGTGCCAGCAGTTACGTGACAGGGAATTCACCCCTCCACTTT,CASSYVTGNSPLHF
17,.,.,TRBV20-1,TRBJ1-6,TGCAGTGCTCGTGATCGCCGATGGTGGCAGAATAATTCACCCCTCCACTTT,CSARDRRWWQNNSPLHF
17,.,.,TRBV5-1,TRBJ2-3,TGCGCCAGCAGCCCCCTTAAGGGGGAGGTATCCACAGATACGCAGTATTTT,CASSPLKGEVSTDTQYF
13,.,.,TRBV18,TRBJ1-4,TGTGCCAGCTCAGGGGGTATCGATGAAAAACTGTTTTTT,CASSGGIDEKLFF
13,.,.,TRBV3-1/TRBV3-2,TRBJ2-7,TGTGCCAGCAGCCAAATCAGGGGCGACGAGCAGTACTTC,CASSQIRGDEQYF
13,.,.,TRBV12-3/TRBV12-4,TRBJ2-1,TGTGCCAGCAGTTTTACGGAGCGTAATGAGCAGTTCTTC,CASSFTERNEQFF
17,.,TRBD1,TRBV28,TRBJ1-1,TGTGCCAGCAGTTTTTTTAATCAAAAGGGACAGTGGACTGAAGCTTTCTTT,CASSFFNQKGQWTEAFF
16,.,.,TRBV18,TRBJ2-2,TGTGCCAGCTCACCCTTGGGACCGCCTGAGACCGGGGAGCTGTTTTTT,CASSPLGPPETGELFF
16,.,.,TRBV5-1,TRBJ1-3,TGCGCCAGCAGCTTGTCAGGGGACCTGACTGGAAACACCATATATTTT,CASSLSGDLTGNTIYF
15,.,TRBD2,TRBV5-1,TRBJ2-1,TGCGCCAGCACTATCATCGGGACTAGTGTAAATGAGCAGTTCTTC,CASTIIGTSVNEQFF
15,.,.,TRBV9,TRBJ1-3,TGTGCCAGCAGTGCTACAGGGATCTCTGGAAACACCATATATTTT,CASSATGISGNTIYF
14,.,.,TRBV19,TRBJ2-3,TGTGCCATAGGATCCCGAGGGCGCACAGATACGCAGTATTTT,CAIGSRGRTDTQYF
19,.,TRBD1,TRBV5-6,TRBJ1-6,TGTGCCAGCAGCTATCGCGGGACAGGCACCTCCATTTATAATTCACCCCTCCACTTT,CASSYRGTGTSIYNSPLHF
12,.,TRBD1,TRBV11-1,TRBJ2-4,TGTGCCAGCAGCTCTGACAGGGGTTTTCAGTACTTC,CASSSDRGFQYF
12,.,.,TRBV4-1,TRBJ1-3,TGCGCCAGCGGTACAGTCGGAAACACCATATATTTT,CASGTVGNTIYF
14,.,TRBD2,TRBV15,TRBJ2-5,TGTGCCACCAGCAGACTAGCGGAGCAAGAGACCCAGTACTTC,CATSRLAEQETQYF
16,.,.,TRBV19,TRBJ2-1,TGTGCCAGTAGTATAGATTTGGGGTTGTCCTACAATGAGCAGTTCTTC,CASSIDLGLSYNEQFF
14,.,TRBD1,TRBV7-9,TRBJ2-7,TGTGCCAGCAGCTTGGGACAGAGCTCCTACGAGCAGTACTTC,CASSLGQSSYEQYF